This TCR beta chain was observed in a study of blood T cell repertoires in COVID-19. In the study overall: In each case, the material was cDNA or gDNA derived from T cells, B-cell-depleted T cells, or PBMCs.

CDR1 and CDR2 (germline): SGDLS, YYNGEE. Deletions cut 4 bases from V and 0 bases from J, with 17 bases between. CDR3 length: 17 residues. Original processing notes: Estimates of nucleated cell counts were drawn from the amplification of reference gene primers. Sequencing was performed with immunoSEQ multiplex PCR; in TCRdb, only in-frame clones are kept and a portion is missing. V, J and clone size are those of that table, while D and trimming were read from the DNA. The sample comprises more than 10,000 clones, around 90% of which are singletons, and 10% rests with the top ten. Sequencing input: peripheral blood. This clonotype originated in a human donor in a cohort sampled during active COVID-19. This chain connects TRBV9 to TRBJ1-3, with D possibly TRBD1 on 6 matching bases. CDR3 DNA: TGTGCCAGCAGCTATGAGGTACAGGGTTTCTCTGGAAACACCATATATTTT. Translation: CASSYEVQGFSGNTIYF.